This entry features one T cell receptor (beta chain) sequence. The target of this receptor is not known. Per-base quality was not reported, and no clone a single base away is much larger than it. The record originates from a study of blood T cell repertoires in COVID-19 (dated by TCRdb to the early 2020s). With regard to the full study: The collaborator samples originated in the United States, Italy and Spain and spanned the acute and convalescent phases of COVID-19. The prospective study material was composed of cDNA or gDNA derived from T cells, B-cell-depleted T cells, or PBMCs. Deeply sampled blood TCRbeta repertoires from subjects exposed to, actively infected with, or recovered from COVID-19 were included in the dataset. A freely available public database, intended as a resource for researchers studying the immune response to SARS-CoV-2, is where the repertoires were released. Samples were obtained from the ongoing ImmuneRACE study (first 160 participants) and from 1,200 or so subjects provided by 6 global collaborators. Sample metadata almost always included a de-identified subject ID, COVID-19 status, age in years and sex. Where available, HLA class I and class II types were obtained from metadata supplied by the sample provider rather than from assay-based typing.

The germline V gene supplies CDR1 SQVTM and CDR2 ANQGSEA. Spanning cysteine to phenylalanine, the CDR3 consists of 11 amino acids. Of the read, only the CDR3 DNA is kept; its 33 bases are in frame from base 1. V and J lose 7 bases and 2 bases, and a span of 8 bases separates them. TCRbeta CDR3 regions were amplified from genomic DNA using the immunoSEQ Assay, a bias-controlled multiplex PCR. The paper's data handling went like this. Within the assay, amplification of reference gene primers was used to estimate how many nucleated cells each sample contained. Sequence reads were collapsed and filtered to measure the absolute abundance of every unique TCRbeta CDR3 rearrangement. Productive Simpson clonality was computed per sample as the square root of Simpson's diversity index over productive rearrangements. Entries here come from immuneACCESS through TCRdb and include only in-frame sequences with V and J called. Some clones fail to appear in such tables; in the studies checked, an unresolved V gene covers under half of the shortfall, and the cause of the remainder is unknown. The V and J calls and clone size come from that table; D and trimming were worked out from the DNA. This sample gives some 83,000 clones in total; about 90% of them show up just once. The ten largest clones add up to over 15% of the sample.

Collaborating institutions collected whole blood in K2EDTA tubes following their own protocols. For TCRbeta analysis, collaborator samples were shipped as frozen whole blood, as isolated PBMCs, or as DNA extracted from either sample type. Broader findings and caveats from the paper: How much clinical and demographic metadata was included differed by source and by participant, and the metadata was provided uncurated.

The rearrangement joined TRBV29-1 to TRBJ1-1; the D gene is perhaps TRBD1, from 6 matching bases. Sequenced: peripheral blood. The clonotype was recovered from a man older than 75 in a cohort sampled during active COVID-19. The CDR3 protein is CSGGGNTEAFF. In nucleotides, the sequence is TGCAGCGGAGGGGGTAACACTGAAGCTTTCTTT.